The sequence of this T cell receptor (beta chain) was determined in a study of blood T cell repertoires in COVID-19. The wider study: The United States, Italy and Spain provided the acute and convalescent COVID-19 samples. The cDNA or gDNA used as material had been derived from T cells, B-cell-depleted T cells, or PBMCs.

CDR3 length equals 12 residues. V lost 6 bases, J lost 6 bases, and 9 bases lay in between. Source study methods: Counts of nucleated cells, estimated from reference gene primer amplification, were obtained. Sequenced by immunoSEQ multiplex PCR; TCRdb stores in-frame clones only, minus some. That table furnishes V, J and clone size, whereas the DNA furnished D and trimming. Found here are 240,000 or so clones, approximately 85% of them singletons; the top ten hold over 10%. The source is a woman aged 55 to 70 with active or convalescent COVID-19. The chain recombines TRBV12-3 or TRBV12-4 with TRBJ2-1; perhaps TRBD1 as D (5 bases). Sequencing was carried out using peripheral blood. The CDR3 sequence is CASSPTANEQFF. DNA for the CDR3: TGTGCCAGCAGCCCGACAGCCAATGAGCAGTTCTTC.